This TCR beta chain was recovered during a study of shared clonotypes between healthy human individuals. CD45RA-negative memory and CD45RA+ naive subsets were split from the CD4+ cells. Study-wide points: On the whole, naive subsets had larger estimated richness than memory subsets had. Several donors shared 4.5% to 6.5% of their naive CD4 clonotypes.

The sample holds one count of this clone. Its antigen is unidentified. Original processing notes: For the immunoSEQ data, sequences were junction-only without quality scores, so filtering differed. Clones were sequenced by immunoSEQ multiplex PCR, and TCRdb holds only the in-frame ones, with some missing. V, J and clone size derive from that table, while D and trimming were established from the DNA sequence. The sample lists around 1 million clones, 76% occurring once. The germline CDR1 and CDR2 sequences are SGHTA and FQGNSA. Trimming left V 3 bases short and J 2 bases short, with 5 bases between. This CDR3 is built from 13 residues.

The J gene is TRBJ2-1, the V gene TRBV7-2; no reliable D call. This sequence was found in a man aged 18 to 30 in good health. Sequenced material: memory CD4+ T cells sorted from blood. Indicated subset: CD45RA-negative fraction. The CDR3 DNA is TGTGCCAGCAGCTTCACTACCTACAATGAGCAGTTCTTC. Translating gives CASSFTTYNEQFF.